Presented here are 32 T cell receptor beta chains from one specimen sequenced in a study of blood T cell repertoires in COVID-19. Using immunoSEQ multiplex PCR, the repertoire was profiled, and TCRdb retains in-frame clones only, with some absent. The table includes some 180,000 clones, roughly 86% detected once. Sequencing used peripheral blood. These receptors came from a woman aged 80 or over with COVID-19, enrolled during active disease.

This clone was counted a few times. The chain uses TRBV3-1 (or the pseudogene TRBV3-2) and TRBJ2-2, with 7 bases aligning to TRBD2. Germline V gene sequence: CDR1 LGHDT, CDR2 YNNKEL (reference sequence). This CDR3 comprises 17 residues. Trimming cost V 5 bases and J 7 bases; bases outside gene matches: 16. Here the CDR3 reads CASSSQRDGRFGGELFF. The CDR3 nucleotides are TGTGCCAGCAGCTCCCAGCGGGACGGGCGGTTTGGCGGGGAGCTGTTTTTT.

This chain joins TRBV10-3 and TRBJ2-2; 7 bases fit TRBD2. The CDR3 has 16 residues. Per the germline V gene, CDR1 is ENHRY and CDR2 is SYGVKD. V shed 4 bases, J shed 4 bases, and the junction held 9 bases outside the gene matches. The CDR3 nucleotides read TGTGCCATCAGTGGAGTCGCGGGCGGGGGCACCGGGGAGCTGTTTTTT. It specifies CAISGVAGGGTGELFF.

V is TRBV9 and J is TRBJ1-4; 7 bases map to TRBD1. CDR3 length: 15 amino acids. J was trimmed by 11 bases and V by 8 bases; bases with no gene match: 18. Per the germline V gene, CDR1 is SGDLS and CDR2 is YYNGEE. CDR3 bases: TGTGCCAGGGGGGACAGCGAAGATTGGGAGGTGAAACTGTTTTTT. As protein: CARGDSEDWEVKLFF.

J is TRBJ2-7 and V is TRBV6-2 or TRBV6-3, with D possibly being TRBD1 (7 bases). Germline values: CDR1 MNHEY, CDR2 SVGEGT. V was shortened by 2 bases and J by 3 bases, with 14 bases between the two germline ends. CDR3 length equals 15 residues. The CDR3 here is CASSYLQGGGYEQYF. The DNA of the CDR3 is TGTGCCAGCAGTTACCTCCAGGGGGGCGGCTACGAGCAGTACTTC.

V and J are TRBV24-1 and TRBJ2-1; 11 positions match TRBD2. Trimming took 3 bases from V and 0 from J; bases not matched to a gene: 6. Germline assignment: CDR1 KGHDR and CDR2 SFDVKD. The CDR3 spans 18 residues. The CDR3 protein is CATSDAGLAAGSYNEQFF. CDR3 sequence (DNA): TGTGCCACCAGTGATGCGGGACTAGCGGCCGGCTCCTACAATGAGCAGTTCTTC.

The V and J genes are TRBV5-4 and TRBJ2-1; 7 bases are a match to TRBD2. After removal of 4 bases from V and 4 bases from J, the junction contained 14 bases not matched to a gene. The CDR3 is 17 residues long. The germline gives CDR1 SGHNT, CDR2 YYREEE (reference sequence). In DNA, the CDR3 is TGTGCCAGCAGCGCCGGCGTGGCGGGAGCTAGTTACAATGAGCAGTTCTTC. It encodes CASSAGVAGASYNEQFF.

The rearrangement uses TRBV6-5 and TRBJ1-2; D is ambiguous. Trimming removed 6 bases from V and 1 base from J, with 12 bases in between. CDR1 is MNHEY and CDR2 is SVGAGI in the germline V gene. The CDR3 runs 14 residues. CDR3 loop: CASRAVRDNYGYTF. CDR3 coding DNA: TGTGCCAGCAGGGCGGTTAGAGATAACTATGGCTACACCTTC.

This clone was seen more than once but under ten times. The chain joins TRBV15 to TRBJ2-7, with a tentative D call TRBD2 (5 bases). Germline assignment: CDR1 LNHNV and CDR2 YYDKDF (reference sequence). The CDR3 loop spans 11 amino acids. Trimming removed 5 bases at V and 4 bases at J, with 6 bases between. In nucleotides, the CDR3 is TGTGCCACCAGCGCGGGTTACGAGCAGTACTTC. Protein product: CATSAGYEQYF.

The chain combines TRBV21-1 with TRBJ1-2; the table's D call, TRBD1, was not checked against the DNA. TRBV21-1 is labeled a pseudogene. The CDR3 extends over 17 amino acids. CDR3: CASGHGTGQHPNYGYTF. CDR3 sequence (DNA): TGTGCCAGCGGCCATGGGACAGGGCAACACCCTAACTATGGCTACACCTTC.

A word on this clone: Relative to the germline gene, one junction end is altered; a read error may explain this. The V call is TRBV3-1 (or the pseudogene TRBV3-2), the J call TRBJ2-7; tentative D call: TRBD2 (5 bases). The CDR3 totals 15 residues. The germline V gene has CDR1 LGHDT and CDR2 YNNKEL (reference sequence). The DNA of the CDR3 is TGTGCCAGCAGCCAAGATTTTTTGGCCGTCCGAGGGATGGTATTC. Amino acid sequence: CASSQDFLAVRGMVF.

The chain combines TRBV3-1 (or the pseudogene TRBV3-2) with TRBJ2-7; 10 bases align to TRBD2. The CDR3 is made up of 17 amino acids. Germline assignment: CDR1 LGHDT and CDR2 YNNKEL (reference sequence). Trimming cost V 1 base and J 0 bases; bases outside gene matches: 6. The CDR3 nucleotides are TGTGCCAGCAGCCAAGGGCCTAGCGGGGGAAACTCCTACGAGCAGTACTTC. Its translation: CASSQGPSGGNSYEQYF.

By share, this clone counts as medium-sized. The V gene is TRBV4-2, the J gene TRBJ2-7; possible D gene TRBD1, 6 bases. Germline CDR1 and CDR2: LGHNA and YNFKEQ. The CDR3 loop spans 14 amino acids. Trimming stripped 1 base from V and 3 bases from J, with 10 bases between. The chain's CDR3 is CASSQVDSHYEQYF. The CDR3 DNA is TGTGCCAGCAGCCAAGTGGACAGCCACTACGAGCAGTACTTC.

V and J are TRBV6-5 and TRBJ2-1; TRBD2 matches 8 bases. Germline CDR1 reads MNHEY; CDR2 reads SVGAGI. CDR3 length: 16 residues. V lost 2 bases to trimming and J lost 1 base; unmatched junction nucleotides: 4. The CDR3 sequence is CASSYSGSLSYNEQFF. The CDR3 DNA is TGTGCCAGCAGTTACAGCGGGAGTTTATCCTACAATGAGCAGTTCTTC.

The V and J genes are TRBV30 and TRBJ2-7, with a possible D match to TRBD1 (7 bases). V lost 5 bases and J 2 bases, leaving 16 bases between the germline ends. The germline gives CDR1 GTSNPN, CDR2 SVGIG (reference sequence). This CDR3 region has 14 residues. CDR3 region: CAWAGQPQAYEQYF. CDR3 nucleotides: TGTGCCTGGGCGGGACAGCCCCAGGCCTACGAGCAGTACTTC.

CDR3 sequence (DNA): TGCGCCAGCGACTCCGGGACAGGCCCCATCTCTGGGGCCAACGTCCTGACTTTC. This encodes CASDSGTGPISGANVLTF. The chain recombines TRBV5-1 with TRBJ2-6, with 8 bases aligning to TRBD1. Germline assignment: CDR1 SGHRS and CDR2 YFSETQ. The CDR3 covers 18 residues. With V trimmed by 7 bases and J by 0 bases, 12 bases remained unmatched.

The chain is built from TRBV10-1 and TRBJ1-6; weak D call: TRBD1 (6 bases). The V and J ends lost 6 bases and 7 bases respectively, with 10 bases between them. The CDR3 runs to 13 residues. Germline loops: CDR1 WNHNN, CDR2 SYGVQD (reference sequence). The DNA for the CDR3 is TGCGCCAGCAGACAGGGATTAAATTCACCCCTCCACTTT. Translated, it gives CASRQGLNSPLHF.

The sample holds one count of this clone. The chain combines TRBV9 with TRBJ2-7, with 7 bases lining up with TRBD1. Unmatched junction bases numbered 4, after V lost 0 bases and J lost 4 bases. CDR1 and CDR2 from the germline V gene are SGDLS and YYNGEE. The CDR3 loop spans 14 amino acids. The CDR3 DNA sequence: TGTGCCAGCAGCGTAGATTCCAGGGGGTACGAGCAGTACTTC. Encoded protein: CASSVDSRGYEQYF.

This rearrangement joins TRBV5-8 to TRBJ1-5, with 9 bases aligning to TRBD1. CDR1 and CDR2 from the germline V gene are SGHTS and YDEGEE. This CDR3 spans 16 amino acids. With 0 bases clipped from V and 4 bases from J, the junction kept 5 bases outside the gene matches. In nucleotides, the CDR3 is TGTGCCAGCAGCTTGGGGGACAGGGAGAGTAATCAGCCCCAGCATTTT. This sequence encodes CASSLGDRESNQPQHF.

The chain recombines TRBV18 with TRBJ2-1; the match to TRBD1 covers 10 bases. Per the germline V gene, CDR1 is KGHSH and CDR2 is LQKENI. This CDR3 contains 14 residues. J was trimmed by 9 bases and V by 3 bases; bases with no gene match: 5. CDR3 in DNA: TGTGCCAGCTCACCCCGGGACAGGGGTATTGAGCAGTTCTTC. Translated, it gives CASSPRDRGIEQFF. The full variable domain, with the rest looked up from reference TRBV18 and TRBJ2-1, is NAGVMQNPRHLVRRRGQEARLRCSPMKGHSHVYWYRQLPEEGLKFMVYLQKENIIDESGMPKERFSAEFPKEGPSILRIQQVVRGDSAAYFCASSPRDRGIEQFFGPGTRLTVL.

This clone was detected once. This chain links TRBV20-1 with TRBJ1-4; D ambiguous. This CDR3 is 10 amino acids long. V shed 4 bases and J shed 6 bases, with 3 bases lying between them. Germline CDR1 and CDR2: DFQATT and SNEGSKA (reference sequence). The CDR3, as DNA: TGCAGTGCTATCGATGAAAAACTGTTTTTT. Amino acids: CSAIDEKLFF.

CDR3 region: CASSLAERGGTEAFF. The CDR3 region has the DNA TGTGCCAGCAGCTTGGCAGAACGAGGCGGTACTGAAGCTTTCTTT. The genes are TRBV5-4 and TRBJ1-1; D uncertain. V gave up 0 bases and J gave up 5 bases, with 14 bases separating them. Germline V CDR1 and CDR2: SGHNT, YYREEE (reference sequence). This CDR3 region has 15 residues.

V is TRBV11-1 and J is TRBJ2-5; D is unclear. The CDR3 contains 11 residues. Germline CDR1 reads SGHAT; CDR2 reads FQDESV (reference sequence). The germline V and J ends were trimmed by 3 bases and 5 bases, with 4 bases remaining between them. In DNA form, the CDR3 reads TGTGCCAGCAGCTTCGAGGAGACCCAGTACTTC. Its protein is CASSFEETQYF.

This clone came up once. The junction departs from germline at one end; a sequencing error may be responsible. The chain combines TRBV7-7 with TRBJ2-3, with 7 bases lining up with TRBD1. Germline loops: CDR1 SSHAT, CDR2 FNYEAQ (reference sequence). CDR3 length equals 13 residues. CDR3 region: CASRDSSTDTQYF. DNA for the CDR3: TGTGCTAGCAGGGACAGTAGCACAGATACGCAGTATTTT. Full variable domain (rest looked up from reference TRBV7-7 and TRBJ2-3): GAGVSQSPRYKVTKRGQDVTLRCDPISSHATLYWYQQALGQGPEFLTYFNYEAQPDKSGLPSDRFSAERPEGSISTLTIQRTEQRDSAMYRCASRDSSTDTQYFGPGTRLTVL.

This clone was counted a few times. The chain carries TRBV7-3 and TRBJ1-1, with D possibly being TRBD1 (5 bases). This CDR3 spans 14 amino acids. Trimming took 2 bases from V and 4 from J, leaving 11 bases between them. Germline V gives CDR1 SGHTA, CDR2 FQGTGA. CDR3 sequence reads: CASSLPGKGTEAFF. The CDR3, as DNA: TGTGCCAGCAGCTTACCAGGGAAAGGCACTGAAGCTTTCTTT. The full variable domain, its missing parts supplied by reference TRBV7-3 and TRBJ1-1, is GAGVSQTPSNKVTEKGKYVELRCDPISGHTALYWYRQSLGQGPEFLIYFQGTGAADDSGLPNDRFFAVRPEGSVSTLKIQRTERGDSAVYLCASSLPGKGTEAFFGQGTRLTVV.

The V call is TRBV6-1, the J call TRBJ2-1; TRBD2 matches at 9 bases. CDR3 size: 16 residues. Germline V gene sequence: CDR1 MNHNS, CDR2 SASEGT. V dropped 2 bases and J dropped 6; count of bases not matched to a gene: 8. Here the CDR3 reads CASSETRLAGPNEQFF. CDR3 coding DNA: TGTGCCAGCAGTGAAACCCGGCTAGCGGGGCCCAATGAGCAGTTCTTC.

The chain uses TRBV6-5 and TRBJ2-5, with no clear D. Per germline, CDR1 MNHEY and CDR2 SVGAGI. The germline V and J ends were trimmed by 6 bases and 5 bases, with 13 bases remaining between them. CDR3 length: 13 amino acids. The chain's CDR3 is CASSLTDAETQYF. DNA of the CDR3: TGTGCCAGCAGCCTAACCGATGCGGAGACCCAGTACTTC.

The chain uses TRBV5-4 and TRBJ2-1, with 10 positions matching TRBD2. Unmatched junction bases numbered 3, after V lost 0 bases and J lost 9 bases. CDR1 SGHNT and CDR2 YYREEE come from the germline V gene (reference sequence). This CDR3 is built from 14 residues. The CDR3 DNA reads as TGTGCCAGCAGCTTGGTTCTAGCGGGAGCTGAGCAGTTCTTC. Its protein product is CASSLVLAGAEQFF.

The table lists this clone with a few counts. V and J are TRBV4-2 and TRBJ2-2; 15 positions match TRBD2. Per the germline V gene, CDR1 is LGHNA and CDR2 is YNFKEQ. The CDR3 has 19 amino acids. V trimming: 4 bases; J trimming: 3 bases; junction bases outside the gene matches: 9. CDR3 nucleotide sequence: TGTGCCAGCAGCCGCCGGACTAGCGGGGGGGCCGTTGACACCGGGGAGCTGTTTTTT. Its translation: CASSRRTSGGAVDTGELFF.

The chain joins TRBV11-2 to TRBJ1-5; a possible D gene is TRBD1 (5 bases). Germline V CDR1 and CDR2: SGHAT, FQNNGV. Trimming left V 0 bases short and J 5 bases short, with 5 bases between. The CDR3 has 13 amino acids. This CDR3 reads CASSLEQDQPQHF. The CDR3 DNA sequence: TGTGCCAGCAGCTTAGAACAGGATCAGCCCCAGCATTTT.

This chain joins TRBV15 and TRBJ2-5, with 7 bases aligning to TRBD1. Per the germline V gene, CDR1 is LNHNV and CDR2 is YYDKDF (reference sequence). The CDR3 runs 15 residues. After removal of 1 base from V and 5 bases from J, the junction contained 7 bases not matched to a gene. CDR3 residues: CATSRARGPWETQYF. CDR3 DNA sequence: TGTGCCACCAGCAGAGCGAGGGGGCCGTGGGAGACCCAGTACTTC.

The V call is TRBV5-1, the J call TRBJ2-2; 9 nucleotides match TRBD1. J was trimmed by 5 bases and V by 4 bases; bases with no gene match: 9. Germline V gene lookup returns CDR1 SGHRS and CDR2 YFSETQ. This CDR3 has 16 amino acids. The CDR3, as DNA: TGCGCCAGCAGCCGAGAACAGGGGGCTCGGACCGGGGAGCTGTTTTTT. It encodes CASSREQGARTGELFF.

The CDR3 coding sequence is TGTGCCAGCAAGAGAGACAGAGGTAGCAATCAGCCCCAGCATTTT. It translates to CASKRDRGSNQPQHF. This sequence joins TRBV19 and TRBJ1-5, with a weak D call TRBD1 (5 bases). Germline CDR1 is LNHDA and CDR2 is SQIVND (reference sequence). The V end lost 9 bases, the J end lost 0 bases, and 15 bases lay between the germline ends. CDR3 length equals 15 residues.